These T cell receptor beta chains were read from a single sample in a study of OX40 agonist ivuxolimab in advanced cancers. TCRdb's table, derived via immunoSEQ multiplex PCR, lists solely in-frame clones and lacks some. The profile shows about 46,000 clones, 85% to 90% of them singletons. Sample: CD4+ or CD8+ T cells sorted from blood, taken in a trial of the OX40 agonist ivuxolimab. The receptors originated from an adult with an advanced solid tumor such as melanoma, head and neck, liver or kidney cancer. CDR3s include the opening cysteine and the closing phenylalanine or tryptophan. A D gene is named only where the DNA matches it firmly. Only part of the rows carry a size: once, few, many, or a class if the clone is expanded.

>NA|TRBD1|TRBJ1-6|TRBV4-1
TGCGCCAGCAGCCCGGGGACAGAAAATTCACCCCTCCACTTT
CASSPGTENSPLHF
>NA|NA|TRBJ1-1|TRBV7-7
TGTGCCAGCAGCTTGAACAGGAACACTGAAGCTTTCTTT
CASSLNRNTEAFF
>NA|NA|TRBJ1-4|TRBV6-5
TGTGCCAGCAGTTTTGGGCAGGTTAATGAAAAACTGTTTTTT
CASSFGQVNEKLFF
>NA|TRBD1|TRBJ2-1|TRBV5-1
TGCGCCAGCAGCGAAAGGACAGGGGGATCCTACAATGAGCAGTTCTTC
CASSERTGGSYNEQFF
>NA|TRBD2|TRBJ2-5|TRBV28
TGTGCCAGCACCGCAGGTACTAGCGGGAGTGGAGAGACCCAGTACTTC
CASTAGTSGSGETQYF
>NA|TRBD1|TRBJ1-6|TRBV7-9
TGTGCCAGCAGCCATGTCGGACAGGGCTATAATTCACCCCTCCACTTT
CASSHVGQGYNSPLHF
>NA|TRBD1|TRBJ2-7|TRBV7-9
TGTGCCAGCAGCTCAGGACAGGGGCCCTACGAGCAGTACTTC
CASSSGQGPYEQYF
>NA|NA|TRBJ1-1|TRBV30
TGTGCCTGGAGTGTACGAGGGACTGAAGCTTTCTTT
CAWSVRGTEAFF
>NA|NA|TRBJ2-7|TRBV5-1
TGCGCCAGCAGCAGGGCCTTCTTC
CASSRAFF
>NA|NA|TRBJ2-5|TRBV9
TGTGCCAGCAGCTTTCTTCCTAGCGCTCGGCAAGAGACCCAGTACTTC
CASSFLPSARQETQYF
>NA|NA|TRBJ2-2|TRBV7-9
TGTGCCAGCAGCTTACGTTCCCCGGCCGGGGAGCTGTTTTTT
CASSLRSPAGELFF
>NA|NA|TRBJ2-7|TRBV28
TGTGCCAGCAGTTTACAGGTTAGGTACGAGCAGTACTTC
CASSLQVRYEQYF
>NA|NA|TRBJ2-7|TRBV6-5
TGTGCCAGCAGCCTCGGGCCTCGAGCCTACGAGCAGTACTTC
CASSLGPRAYEQYF
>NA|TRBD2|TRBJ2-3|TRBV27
TGTGCCAGCTGGGAGGGGGATACGCAGTATTTT
CASWEGDTQYF
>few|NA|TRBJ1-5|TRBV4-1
TGCGCCAGCAGCCAAGATTGGCAGGGCGGCAATCAGCCCCAGCATTTT
CASSQDWQGGNQPQHF
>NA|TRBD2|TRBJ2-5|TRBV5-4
TGTGCCAGCAGCCCTGGACTAGCGGGAGTTTACAGCCAAGAGACCCAGTACTTC
CASSPGLAGVYSQETQYF
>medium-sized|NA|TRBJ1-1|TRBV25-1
TGTGCCAGCAGCCTGGGGTTGGGCACTGAAGCTTTCTTT
CASSLGLGTEAFF
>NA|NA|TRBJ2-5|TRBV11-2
TGTGCCAGCAGCCCAGCGGGCGAGGGGGAGACCCAGTACTTC
CASSPAGEGETQYF
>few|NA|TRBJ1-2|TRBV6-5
TGTGCCAGCAGTTACGGAGCTAACTATGGCTACACCTTC
CASSYGANYGYTF
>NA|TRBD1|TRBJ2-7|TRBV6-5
TGTGCCAGCAGTTACCGGCCGGGACAGCCCCTCCGGGAGCAGTACTTC
CASSYRPGQPLREQYF
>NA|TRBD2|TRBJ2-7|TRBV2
TGTGCCAGCCATGTCCTAGCGGTTCGGGAGCAGTACTTC
CASHVLAVREQYF
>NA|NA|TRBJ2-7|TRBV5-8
TGCGCCAGCAGCCAAGACCGGGGCCGGGAGCAGTACTTC
CASSQDRGREQYF
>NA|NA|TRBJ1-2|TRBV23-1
TGCGCCAGCAGTCAGTCGGATCATGGCTACACCTTC
CASSQSDHGYTF
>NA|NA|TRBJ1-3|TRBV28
TGTGCCAGCAGTCTCGGCGGAGACTCTGGAAACACCATATATTTT
CASSLGGDSGNTIYF
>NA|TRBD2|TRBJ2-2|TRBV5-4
TGTGCCAGCAGCAGAGAGAGAAGCGGGAGTGAAACCGGGGAGCTGTTTTTT
CASSRERSGSETGELFF
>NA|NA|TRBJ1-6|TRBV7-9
TGTGCCAGCAGCACCCTTGACAGGTCCAATTCACCCCTCCACTTT
CASSTLDRSNSPLHF
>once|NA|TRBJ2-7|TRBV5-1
TGCGCCAGCAGCTTGGGGGACGGGACCTACGAGCAGTACTTC
CASSLGDGTYEQYF
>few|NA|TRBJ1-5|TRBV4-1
TGCGCCAGCAGCCAAGCGGGGGCCAGCAATCAGCCCCAGCATTTT
CASSQAGASNQPQHF
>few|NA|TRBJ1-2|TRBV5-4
TGTGCCAGCAGCCCGACTAGGGCCAGGGATGGCTACACCTTC
CASSPTRARDGYTF
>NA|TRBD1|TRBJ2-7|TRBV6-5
TGTGCCAGCAGCCAAGGACAGGGGAACTCCTACGAGCAGTACTTC
CASSQGQGNSYEQYF
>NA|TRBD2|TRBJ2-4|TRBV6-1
TGTGCCAGCAGGGGACGGGGGGAAAACATTCAGTACTTC
CASRGRGENIQYF
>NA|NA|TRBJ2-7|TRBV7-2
TGTGCCAGCAGCTTAGTACCCTACGAGCAGTACTTC
CASSLVPYEQYF
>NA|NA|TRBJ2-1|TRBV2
TGTGCCAGCAGTGAAGTGGGATCGGATGAGCAGTTCTTC
CASSEVGSDEQFF
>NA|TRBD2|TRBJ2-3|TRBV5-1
TGCGCCAGCAGCATAGCTAGCGGGAGAGGGGCAGATACGCAGTATTTT
CASSIASGRGADTQYF
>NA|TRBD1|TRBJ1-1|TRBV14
TGTGCCAGCAGCCAAGATTCCAGACAGGGGAGAACTGAAGCTTTCTTT
CASSQDSRQGRTEAFF
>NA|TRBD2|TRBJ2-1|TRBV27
TGTGCCAGCAGTTTATGGGGGGGGGAGATCCGGTACAATGAGCAGTTCTTC
CASSLWGGEIRYNEQFF
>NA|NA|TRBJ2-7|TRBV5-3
TGTGCCAGAGGGAAATACGAGCAGTACTTC
CARGKYEQYF
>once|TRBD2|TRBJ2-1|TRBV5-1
TGCGCCAGCAGACGGGGACTAGCTCCCTACAATGAGCAGTTCTTC
CASRRGLAPYNEQFF
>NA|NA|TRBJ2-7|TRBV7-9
TGTGCCAGCAGCCGGGACGGGAGCTCCTACGAGCAGTACTTC
CASSRDGSSYEQYF
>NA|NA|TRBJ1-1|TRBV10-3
TGTGCCATCAGTGAGTTCAAGGACCCGCCGAACACTGAAGCTTTCTTT
CAISEFKDPPNTEAFF
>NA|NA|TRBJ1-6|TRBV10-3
TGTGCCATCAGTGAGGGTGGCGGGGTAGGTAATTCACCCCTCCACTTT
CAISEGGGVGNSPLHF
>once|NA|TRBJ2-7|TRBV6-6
TGTGCCAGCAGTTACGGAGACACCGGCTACGAGCAGTACTTC
CASSYGDTGYEQYF
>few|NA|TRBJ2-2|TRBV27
TGTGCCAGCAGTTTAAGCAGGGGAGGCGGGGAGCTGTTTTTT
CASSLSRGGGELFF
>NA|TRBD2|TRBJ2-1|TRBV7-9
TGTGCCAGCAGCTTTGTAGCGGGAGACAATGAGCAGTTCTTC
CASSFVAGDNEQFF
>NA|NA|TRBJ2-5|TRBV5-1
TGCGCCAGCAGCTTGTGGAAGACCCAGTACTTC
CASSLWKTQYF
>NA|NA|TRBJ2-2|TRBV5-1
TGCGCCAGCCAAGGCACAGGGAGCGGGGAGCTGTTTTTT
CASQGTGSGELFF
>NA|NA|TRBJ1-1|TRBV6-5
TGTGCCAGCAGTTACTTTGGACCGGTGAACACTGAAGCTTTCTTT
CASSYFGPVNTEAFF
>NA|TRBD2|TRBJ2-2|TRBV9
TGTGCCAGCAGCCCTCGGGGTAGCGGGGTATCCGGTGACACCGGGGAGCTGTTTTTT
CASSPRGSGVSGDTGELFF
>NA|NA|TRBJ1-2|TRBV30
TGTGCCTGGAGTTTCTGGGGGGCCGATGGCTACACCTTC
CAWSFWGADGYTF
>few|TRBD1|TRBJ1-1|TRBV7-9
TGTGCCAGCAGCTCCCCAGGGGGCAGGGGAACTGAAGCTTTCTTT
CASSSPGGRGTEAFF
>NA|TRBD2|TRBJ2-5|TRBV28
TGTGCCAGCAGTTTTATGGAGTTGGAGGGAGGACTAGAAGAGACCCAGTACTTC
CASSFMELEGGLEETQYF
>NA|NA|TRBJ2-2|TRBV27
TGTGCCAGCAGTTTAGGGGCGACTATTACCGGGGAGCTGTTTTTT
CASSLGATITGELFF
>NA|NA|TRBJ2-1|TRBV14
TGTGCCAGCAGCCAAGATAGGGGCGATGAGCAGTTCTTC
CASSQDRGDEQFF
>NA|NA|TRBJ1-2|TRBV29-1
TGCGGCGCAAGGGACAATGGCTACACCTTC
CGARDNGYTF
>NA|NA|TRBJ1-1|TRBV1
TGCACCAGCGACAGGGGCACTGAAGCTTTCTTT
CTSDRGTEAFF
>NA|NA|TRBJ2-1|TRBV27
TGTGCCAGCAGTGAGAGGAATGAGCAGTTCTTC
CASSERNEQFF
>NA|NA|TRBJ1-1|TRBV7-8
TGTGCCAGCAGCTTCCAGGAGGACACTGAAGCTTTCTTT
CASSFQEDTEAFF
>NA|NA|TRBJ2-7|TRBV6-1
TGTGCCAGCAGTGCTCTCGGCAGAAGCTACGAGCAGTACTTC
CASSALGRSYEQYF
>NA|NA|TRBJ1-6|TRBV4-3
TGCGCCAGCAGCCAAGATTTCGTAAGGTCCTATAATTCACCCCTCCACTTT
CASSQDFVRSYNSPLHF